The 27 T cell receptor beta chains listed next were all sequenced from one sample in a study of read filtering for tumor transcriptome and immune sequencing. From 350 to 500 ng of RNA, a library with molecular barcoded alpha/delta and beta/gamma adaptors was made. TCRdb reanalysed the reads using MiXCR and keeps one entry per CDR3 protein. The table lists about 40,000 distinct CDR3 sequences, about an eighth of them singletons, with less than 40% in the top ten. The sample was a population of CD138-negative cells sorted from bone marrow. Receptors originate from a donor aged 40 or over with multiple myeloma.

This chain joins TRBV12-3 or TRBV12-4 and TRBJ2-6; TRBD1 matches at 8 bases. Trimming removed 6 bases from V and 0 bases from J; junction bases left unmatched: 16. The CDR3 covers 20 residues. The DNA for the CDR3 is TGTGCCAGCAGATATATACGACGGGGACAGGCTCGCTCTGGGGCCAACGTCCTGACTTTC. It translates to CASRYIRRGQARSGANVLTF.

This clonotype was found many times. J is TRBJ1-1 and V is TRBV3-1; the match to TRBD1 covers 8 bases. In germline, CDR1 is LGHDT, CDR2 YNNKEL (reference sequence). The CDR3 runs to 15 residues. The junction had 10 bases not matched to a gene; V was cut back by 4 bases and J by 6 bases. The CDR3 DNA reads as TGTGCCAGCAGCCCCAACAGGGGGACGGCGGCTGAAGCTTTCTTT. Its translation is CASSPNRGTAAEAFF.

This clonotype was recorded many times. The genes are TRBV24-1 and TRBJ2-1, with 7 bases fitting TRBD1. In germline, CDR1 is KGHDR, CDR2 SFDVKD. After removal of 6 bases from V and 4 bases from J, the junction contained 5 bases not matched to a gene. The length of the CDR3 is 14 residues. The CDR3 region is CATSLSGGYNEQFF. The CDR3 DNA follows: TGTGCCACCAGTTTGTCAGGGGGTTACAATGAGCAGTTCTTC.

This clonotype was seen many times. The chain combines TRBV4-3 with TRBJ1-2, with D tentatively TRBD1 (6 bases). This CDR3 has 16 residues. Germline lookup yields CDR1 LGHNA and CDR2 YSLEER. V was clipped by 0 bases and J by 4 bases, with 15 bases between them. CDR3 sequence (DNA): TGCGCCAGCAGCCAAGAGTCGACAGGACTGGGCTATGGCTACACCTTC. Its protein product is CASSQESTGLGYGYTF.

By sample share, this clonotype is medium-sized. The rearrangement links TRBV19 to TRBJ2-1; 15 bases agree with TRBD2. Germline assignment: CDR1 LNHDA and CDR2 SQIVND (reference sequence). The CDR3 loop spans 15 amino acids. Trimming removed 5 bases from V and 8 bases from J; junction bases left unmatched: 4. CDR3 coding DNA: TGTGCCAGTAGTGGACTAGCGGGAGGGGTTGATGAGCAGTTCTTC. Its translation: CASSGLAGGVDEQFF.

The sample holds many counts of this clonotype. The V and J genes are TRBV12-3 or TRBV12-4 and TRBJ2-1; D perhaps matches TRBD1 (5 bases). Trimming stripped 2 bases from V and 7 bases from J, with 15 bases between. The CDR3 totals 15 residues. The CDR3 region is CASSLSHQGANEQFF. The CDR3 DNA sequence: TGTGCCAGCAGTTTAAGTCACCAGGGTGCGAATGAGCAGTTCTTC.

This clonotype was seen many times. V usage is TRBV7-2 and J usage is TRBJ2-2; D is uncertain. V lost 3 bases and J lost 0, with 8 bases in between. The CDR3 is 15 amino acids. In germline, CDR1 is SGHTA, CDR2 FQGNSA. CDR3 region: CASSFFRTNTGELFF. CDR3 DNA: TGTGCCAGCAGCTTTTTCCGCACGAACACCGGGGAGCTGTTTTTT.

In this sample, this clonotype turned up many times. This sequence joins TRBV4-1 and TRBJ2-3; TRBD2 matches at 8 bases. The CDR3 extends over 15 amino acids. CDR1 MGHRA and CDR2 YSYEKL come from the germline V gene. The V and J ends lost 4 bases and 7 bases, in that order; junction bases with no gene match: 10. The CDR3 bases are TGCGCCAGCAGCCCCGGGTTAGCGGGAAAGAATACGCAGTATTTT. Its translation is CASSPGLAGKNTQYF.

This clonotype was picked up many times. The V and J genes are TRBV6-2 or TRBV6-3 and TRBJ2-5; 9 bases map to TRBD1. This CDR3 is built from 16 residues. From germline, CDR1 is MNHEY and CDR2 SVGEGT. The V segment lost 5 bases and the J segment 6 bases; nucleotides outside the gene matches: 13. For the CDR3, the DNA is TGTGCCAGCAGTACCCCCGGGACAGGGAAGGGGAAGACCCAGTACTTC. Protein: CASSTPGTGKGKTQYF.

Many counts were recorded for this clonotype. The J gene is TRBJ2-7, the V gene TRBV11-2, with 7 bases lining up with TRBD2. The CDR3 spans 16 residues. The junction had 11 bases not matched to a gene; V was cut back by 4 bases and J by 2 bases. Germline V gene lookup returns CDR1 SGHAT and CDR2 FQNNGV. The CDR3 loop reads CASSSLRQRGPYEQYF. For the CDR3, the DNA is TGTGCCAGCAGCTCCCTCAGACAGCGGGGCCCCTACGAGCAGTACTTC.

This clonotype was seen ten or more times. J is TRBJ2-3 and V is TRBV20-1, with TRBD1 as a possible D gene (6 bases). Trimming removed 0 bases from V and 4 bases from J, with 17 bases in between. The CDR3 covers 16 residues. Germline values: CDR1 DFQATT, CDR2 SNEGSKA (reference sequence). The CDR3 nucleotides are TGCAGTGCTAGAGATTACACAGGGCCGCAGGCAGATACGCAGTATTTT. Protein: CSARDYTGPQADTQYF.

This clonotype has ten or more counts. Here the CDR3 reads CASSLDRGGTEAFF. The CDR3 nucleotides are TGCGCCAGCAGCCTGGACAGGGGAGGCACTGAAGCTTTCTTT. The J gene is TRBJ1-1, the V gene TRBV4-1; 9 bases match TRBD1. J was trimmed by 4 bases and V by 4 bases; bases with no gene match: 4. Germline assignment: CDR1 MGHRA and CDR2 YSYEKL. The CDR3 totals 14 residues.

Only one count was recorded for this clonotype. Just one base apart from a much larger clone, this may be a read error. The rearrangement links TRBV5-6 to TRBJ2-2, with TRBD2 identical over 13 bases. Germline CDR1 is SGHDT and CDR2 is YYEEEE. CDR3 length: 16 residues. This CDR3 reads CASSWGLAGYTGELLF. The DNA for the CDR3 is TGTGCCAGCAGCTGGGGACTAGCGGGATACACCGGGGAGCTGCTTTTT.

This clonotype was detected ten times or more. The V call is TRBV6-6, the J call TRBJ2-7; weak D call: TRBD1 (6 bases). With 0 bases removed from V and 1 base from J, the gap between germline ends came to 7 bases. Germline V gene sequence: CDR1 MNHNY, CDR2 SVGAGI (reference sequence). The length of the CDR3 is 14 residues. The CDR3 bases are TGTGCCAGCAGTTACTCGAGGGGGTCCTACGAGCAGTACTTC. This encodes CASSYSRGSYEQYF.

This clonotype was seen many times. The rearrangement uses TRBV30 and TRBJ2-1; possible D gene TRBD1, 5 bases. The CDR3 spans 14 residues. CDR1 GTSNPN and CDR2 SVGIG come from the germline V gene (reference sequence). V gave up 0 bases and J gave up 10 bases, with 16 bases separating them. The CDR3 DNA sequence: TGTGCCTGGAGTGTACTTCCCCAGGGATACGAGCAGTTCTTC. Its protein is CAWSVLPQGYEQFF.

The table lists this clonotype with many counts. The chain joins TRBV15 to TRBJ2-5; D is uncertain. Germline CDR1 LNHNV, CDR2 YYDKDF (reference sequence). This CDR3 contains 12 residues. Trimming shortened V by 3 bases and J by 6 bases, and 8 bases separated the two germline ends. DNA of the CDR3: TGTGCCACCAGCAGGCCACCCCAGACCCAGTACTTC. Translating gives CATSRPPQTQYF.

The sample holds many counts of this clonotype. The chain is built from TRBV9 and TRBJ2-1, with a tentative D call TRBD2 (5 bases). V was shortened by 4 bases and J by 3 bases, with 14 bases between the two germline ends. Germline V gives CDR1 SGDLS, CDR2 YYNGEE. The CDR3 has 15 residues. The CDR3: CASSPRETFYNEQFF. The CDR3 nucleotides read TGTGCCAGCAGCCCGAGGGAGACCTTCTACAATGAGCAGTTCTTC.

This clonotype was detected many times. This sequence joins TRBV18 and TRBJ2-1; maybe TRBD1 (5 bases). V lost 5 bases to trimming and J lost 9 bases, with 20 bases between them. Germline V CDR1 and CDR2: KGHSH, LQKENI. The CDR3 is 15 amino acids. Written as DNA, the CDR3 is TGTGCCAGCTCATCGAAAGGGGATTTAAGAGGTGAGCAGTTCTTC. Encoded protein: CASSSKGDLRGEQFF.

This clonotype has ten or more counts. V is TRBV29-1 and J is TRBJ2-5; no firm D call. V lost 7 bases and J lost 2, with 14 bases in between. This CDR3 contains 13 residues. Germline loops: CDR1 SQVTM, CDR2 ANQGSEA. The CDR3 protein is CSATWLVQETQYF. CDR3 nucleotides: TGCAGCGCCACTTGGTTAGTGCAAGAGACCCAGTACTTC.

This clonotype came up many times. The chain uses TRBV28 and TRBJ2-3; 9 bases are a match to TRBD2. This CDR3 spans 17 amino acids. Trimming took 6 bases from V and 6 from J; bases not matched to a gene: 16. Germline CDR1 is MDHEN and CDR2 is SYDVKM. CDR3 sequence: CASRPGPSGTKSDTQYF. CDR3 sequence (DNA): TGTGCCAGCAGGCCAGGCCCTAGCGGGACGAAATCGGATACGCAGTATTTT.

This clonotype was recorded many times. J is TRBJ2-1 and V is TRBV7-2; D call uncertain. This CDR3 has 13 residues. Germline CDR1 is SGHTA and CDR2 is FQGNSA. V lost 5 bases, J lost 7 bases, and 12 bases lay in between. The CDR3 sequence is CASSPDRENEQFF. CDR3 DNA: TGTGCCAGCAGCCCCGACCGCGAGAATGAGCAGTTCTTC.

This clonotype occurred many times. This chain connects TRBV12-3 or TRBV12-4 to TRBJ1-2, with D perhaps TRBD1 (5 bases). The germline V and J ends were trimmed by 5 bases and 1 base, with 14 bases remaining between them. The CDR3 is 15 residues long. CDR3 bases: TGTGCCAGCAGTACCCAGGGATTGGTTAACTATGGCTACACCTTC. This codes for CASSTQGLVNYGYTF.

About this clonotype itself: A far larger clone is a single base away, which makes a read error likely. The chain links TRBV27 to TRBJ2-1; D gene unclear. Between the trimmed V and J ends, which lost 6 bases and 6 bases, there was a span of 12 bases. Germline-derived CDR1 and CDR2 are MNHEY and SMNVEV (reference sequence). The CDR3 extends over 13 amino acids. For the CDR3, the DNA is TGTGCCAGCAGCTTCCGACCCGGCAATGAGCAGTTCTTC. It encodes CASSFRPGNEQFF.

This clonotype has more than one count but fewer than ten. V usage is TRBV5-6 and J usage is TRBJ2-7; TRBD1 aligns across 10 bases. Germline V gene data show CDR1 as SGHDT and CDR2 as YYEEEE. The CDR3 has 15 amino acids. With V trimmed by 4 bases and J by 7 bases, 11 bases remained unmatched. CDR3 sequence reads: CASSGTGATWGEQYF. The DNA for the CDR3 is TGTGCCAGCAGCGGGACAGGGGCGACCTGGGGGGAGCAGTACTTC.

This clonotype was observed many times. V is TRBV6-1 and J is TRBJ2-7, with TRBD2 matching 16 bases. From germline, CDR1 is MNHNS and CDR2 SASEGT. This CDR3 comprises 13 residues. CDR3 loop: CAASTGTSGRAQV. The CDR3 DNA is TGTGCCGCCTCGACCGGGACTAGCGGGAGGGCCCAGGTC.

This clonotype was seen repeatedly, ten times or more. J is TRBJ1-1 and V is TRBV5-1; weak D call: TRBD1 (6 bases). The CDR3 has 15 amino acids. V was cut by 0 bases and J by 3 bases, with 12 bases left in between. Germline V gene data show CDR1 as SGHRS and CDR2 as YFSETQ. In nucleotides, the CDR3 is TGCGCCAGCAGCTTGGCCTCCGGGGGCTACACTGAAGCTTTCTTT. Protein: CASSLASGGYTEAFF.

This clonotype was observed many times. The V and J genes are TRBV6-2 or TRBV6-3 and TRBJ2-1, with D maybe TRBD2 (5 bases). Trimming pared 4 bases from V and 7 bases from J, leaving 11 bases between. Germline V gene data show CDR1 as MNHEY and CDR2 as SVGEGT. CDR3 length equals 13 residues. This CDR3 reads CASSSLRRNEQFF. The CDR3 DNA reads TGTGCCAGCAGTTCCTTAAGGAGGAATGAGCAGTTCTTC.